The clone carrying this T cell receptor beta chain was counted ten times or more. No antigen is known for it. The cohort's ophthalmopathy patients, a group with duration under 3 months, had a Clinical Activity Score of at least 3 and a NOSPECS grade of at least 4. Fresh peripheral blood, 10 ml, was the source of the PBMCs. Authors of the study amplified TCR beta CDR3 regions from RNA transcripts. A first-round RT-PCR of the TCR CDR3 used the HTBI primer set. TCRdb processed the multiplex PCR reads anew with MiXCR; each CDR3 protein has one entry. This sample has about 400,000 distinct CDR3 sequences, with about 16% found just once. This sample is part of a study of T cells in Graves' hyperthyroidism and ophthalmopathy. Study results and caveats: Blood also held most thyroid clonotypes expanded beyond 0.001. Before onset, ophthalmopathy was predicted by the model a median approximately 6.5 months earlier.

The sequence came from a woman aged 55-75 years with Graves' ophthalmopathy. The sequenced sample consisted of blood.

The CDR3 nucleotides read TGTGCCAGCAGTACGACCGGACGGGGGCCCTACGAGCAGTACTTC. It specifies CASSTTGRGPYEQYF. The gene calls are TRBV6-1 and TRBJ2-7; the D gene could be TRBD1 or TRBD2 (6 bases each). The V end was cut by 5 bases, the J end by 2 bases, with 16 bases between. The CDR3 sequence is 15 residues long. The germline CDR1 and CDR2 sequences are MNHNS and SASEGT.